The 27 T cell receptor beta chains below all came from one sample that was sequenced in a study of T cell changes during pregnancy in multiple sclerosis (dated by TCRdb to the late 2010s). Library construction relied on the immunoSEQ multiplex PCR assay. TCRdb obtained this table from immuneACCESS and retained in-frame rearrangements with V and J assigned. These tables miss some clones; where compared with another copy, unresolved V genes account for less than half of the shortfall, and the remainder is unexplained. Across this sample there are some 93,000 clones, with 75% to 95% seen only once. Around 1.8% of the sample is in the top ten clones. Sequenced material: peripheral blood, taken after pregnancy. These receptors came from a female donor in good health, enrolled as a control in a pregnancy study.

CDR3 sequence: CASGGHPVRETQYF. As DNA, the CDR3 is TGCGCCAGCGGGGGACATCCAGTAAGAGAGACCCAGTACTTC. The V call is TRBV10-2, the J call TRBJ2-5, with TRBD1 as a possible D gene (6 bases). Trimming removed 8 bases from V and 4 bases from J, with 17 bases in between. The CDR3 covers 14 residues. The germline V gene encodes CDR1 WSHSY and CDR2 SAAADI.

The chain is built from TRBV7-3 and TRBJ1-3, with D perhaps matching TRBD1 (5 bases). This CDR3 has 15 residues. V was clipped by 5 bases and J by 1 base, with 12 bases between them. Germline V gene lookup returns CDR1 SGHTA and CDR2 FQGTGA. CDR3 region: CASSIGGGSGNTIYF. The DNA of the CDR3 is TGTGCCAGCAGCATCGGGGGGGGTTCTGGAAACACCATATATTTT.

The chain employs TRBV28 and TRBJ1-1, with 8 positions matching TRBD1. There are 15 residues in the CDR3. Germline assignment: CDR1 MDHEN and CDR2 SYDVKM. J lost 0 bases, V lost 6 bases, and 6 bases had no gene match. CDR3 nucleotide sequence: TGTGCCAGCAGATTCAGGGGGCCCATGAACACTGAAGCTTTCTTT. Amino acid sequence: CASRFRGPMNTEAFF.

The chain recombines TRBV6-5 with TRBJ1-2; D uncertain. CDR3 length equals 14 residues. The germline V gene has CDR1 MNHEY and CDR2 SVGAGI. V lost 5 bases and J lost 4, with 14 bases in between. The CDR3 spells CASSPSREGYGYTF. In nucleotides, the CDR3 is TGTGCCAGCAGTCCCTCACGGGAGGGCTATGGCTACACCTTC.

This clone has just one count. The CDR3 loop is CASRGATGAWETQYF. In nucleotides, the CDR3 is TGTGCCAGCCGGGGGGCCACGGGGGCGTGGGAGACCCAGTACTTC. This chain connects TRBV25-1 to TRBJ2-5; D is perhaps TRBD2 (7 bases). CDR1 is MGHDK, CDR2 SYGVNS, per germline. The CDR3 loop spans 15 amino acids. The V end lost 8 bases, the J end lost 5 bases, and 21 bases lay between the germline ends.

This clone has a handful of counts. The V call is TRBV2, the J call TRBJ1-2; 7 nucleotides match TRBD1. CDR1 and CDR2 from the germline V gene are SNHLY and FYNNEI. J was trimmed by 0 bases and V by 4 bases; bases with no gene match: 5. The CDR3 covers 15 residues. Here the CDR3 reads CASSVLGQANYGYTF. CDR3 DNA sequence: TGTGCCAGCAGTGTTCTCGGACAGGCTAACTATGGCTACACCTTC.

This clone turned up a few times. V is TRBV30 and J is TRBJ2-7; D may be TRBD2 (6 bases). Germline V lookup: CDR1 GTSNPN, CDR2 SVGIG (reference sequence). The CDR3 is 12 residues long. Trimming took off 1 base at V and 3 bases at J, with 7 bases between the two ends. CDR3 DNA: TGTGCCTGGAGTGGGGGGGACTACGAGCAGTACTTC. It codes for CAWSGGDYEQYF.

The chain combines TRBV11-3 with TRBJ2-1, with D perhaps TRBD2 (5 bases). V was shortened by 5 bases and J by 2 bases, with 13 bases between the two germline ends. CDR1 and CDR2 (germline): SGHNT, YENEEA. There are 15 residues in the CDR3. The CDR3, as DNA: TGTGCCAGCAGCCCGAGTGGGGAGCCCTACAATGAGCAGTTCTTC. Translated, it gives CASSPSGEPYNEQFF.

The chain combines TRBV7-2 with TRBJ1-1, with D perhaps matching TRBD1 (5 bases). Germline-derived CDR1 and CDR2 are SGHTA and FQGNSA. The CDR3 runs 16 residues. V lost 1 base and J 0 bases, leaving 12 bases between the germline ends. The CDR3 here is CASSLGLGLMNTEAFF. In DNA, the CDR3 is TGTGCCAGCAGCTTAGGGTTGGGGCTTATGAACACTGAAGCTTTCTTT.

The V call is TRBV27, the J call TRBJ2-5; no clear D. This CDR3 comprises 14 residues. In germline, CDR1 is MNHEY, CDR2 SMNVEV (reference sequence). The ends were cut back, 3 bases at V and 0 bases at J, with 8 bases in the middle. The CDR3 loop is CASSLGRHQETQYF. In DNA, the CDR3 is TGTGCCAGCAGTTTGGGCAGGCACCAAGAGACCCAGTACTTC.

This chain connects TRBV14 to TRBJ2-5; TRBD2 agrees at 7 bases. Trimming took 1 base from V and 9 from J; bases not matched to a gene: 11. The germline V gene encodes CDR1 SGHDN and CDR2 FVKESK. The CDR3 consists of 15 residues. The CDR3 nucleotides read TGTGCCAGCAGCCAAGGGTCTAGCGGACGAAAAGCCCAGTACTTC. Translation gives CASSQGSSGRKAQYF.

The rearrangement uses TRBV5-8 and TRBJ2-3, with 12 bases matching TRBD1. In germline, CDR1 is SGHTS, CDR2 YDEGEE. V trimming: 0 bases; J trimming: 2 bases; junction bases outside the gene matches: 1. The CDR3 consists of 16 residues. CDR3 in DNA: TGTGCCAGCAGCTTGGGGGGACAGGGGGCCACAGATACGCAGTATTTT. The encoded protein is CASSLGGQGATDTQYF.

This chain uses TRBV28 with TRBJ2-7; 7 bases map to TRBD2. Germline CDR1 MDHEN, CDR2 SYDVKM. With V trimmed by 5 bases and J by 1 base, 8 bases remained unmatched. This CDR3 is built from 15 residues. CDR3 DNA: TGTGCCAGCAGTGGTCGGGGGGAACCATCCTACGAGCAGTACTTC. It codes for CASSGRGEPSYEQYF.

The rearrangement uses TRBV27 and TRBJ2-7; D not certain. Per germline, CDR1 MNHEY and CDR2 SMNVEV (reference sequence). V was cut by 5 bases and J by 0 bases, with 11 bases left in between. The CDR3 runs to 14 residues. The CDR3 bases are TGTGCCAGCAGTCCGCGCCCCCCCTCCTACGAGCAGTACTTC. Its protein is CASSPRPPSYEQYF.

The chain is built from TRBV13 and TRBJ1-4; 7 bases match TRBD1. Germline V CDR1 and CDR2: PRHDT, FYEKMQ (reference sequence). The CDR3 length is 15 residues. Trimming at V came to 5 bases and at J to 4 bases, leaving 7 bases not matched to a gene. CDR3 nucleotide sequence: TGTGCCAGCAGCCCCCGGGGACAGAGTAATGAAAAACTGTTTTTT. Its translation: CASSPRGQSNEKLFF.

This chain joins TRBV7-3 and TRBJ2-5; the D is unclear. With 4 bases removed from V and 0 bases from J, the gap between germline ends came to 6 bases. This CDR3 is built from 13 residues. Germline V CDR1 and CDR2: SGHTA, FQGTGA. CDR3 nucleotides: TGTGCCAGCAGCTCCTCGTACCAAGAGACCCAGTACTTC. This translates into CASSSSYQETQYF.

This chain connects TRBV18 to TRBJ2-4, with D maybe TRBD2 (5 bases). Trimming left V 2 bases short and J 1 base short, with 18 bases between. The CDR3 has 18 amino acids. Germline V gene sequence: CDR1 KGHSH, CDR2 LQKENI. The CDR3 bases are TGTGCCAGCTCACCAAGGTCGTTTGTGCGAGGGGCCAAAAACATTCAGTACTTC. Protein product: CASSPRSFVRGAKNIQYF.

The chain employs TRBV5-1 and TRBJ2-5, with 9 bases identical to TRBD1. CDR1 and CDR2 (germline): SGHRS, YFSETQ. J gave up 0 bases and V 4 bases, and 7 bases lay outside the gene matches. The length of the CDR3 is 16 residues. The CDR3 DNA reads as TGCGCCAGCAGCGGGATGGGGACAGGGTACCAAGAGACCCAGTACTTC. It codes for CASSGMGTGYQETQYF.

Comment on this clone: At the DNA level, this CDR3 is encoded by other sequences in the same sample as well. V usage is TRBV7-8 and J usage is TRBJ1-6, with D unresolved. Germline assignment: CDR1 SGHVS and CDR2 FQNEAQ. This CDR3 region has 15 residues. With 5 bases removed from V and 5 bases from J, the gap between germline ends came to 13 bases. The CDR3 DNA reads TGTGCCAGCAGCCCCCGAACAGATCATAATTCACCCCTCCACTTT. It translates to CASSPRTDHNSPLHF.

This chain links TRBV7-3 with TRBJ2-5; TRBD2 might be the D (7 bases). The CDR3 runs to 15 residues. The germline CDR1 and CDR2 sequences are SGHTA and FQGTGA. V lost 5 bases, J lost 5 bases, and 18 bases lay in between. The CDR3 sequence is CASSPLGGARETQYF. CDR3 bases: TGTGCCAGCAGCCCCCTAGGGGGGGCCCGGGAGACCCAGTACTTC.

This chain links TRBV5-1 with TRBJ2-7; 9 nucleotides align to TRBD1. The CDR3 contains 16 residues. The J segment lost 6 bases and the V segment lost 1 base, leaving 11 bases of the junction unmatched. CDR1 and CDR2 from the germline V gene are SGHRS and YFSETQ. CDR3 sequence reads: CASSLTRSGTGIEQYF. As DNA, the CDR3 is TGCGCCAGCAGCTTGACCCGATCCGGGACAGGGATCGAGCAGTACTTC.

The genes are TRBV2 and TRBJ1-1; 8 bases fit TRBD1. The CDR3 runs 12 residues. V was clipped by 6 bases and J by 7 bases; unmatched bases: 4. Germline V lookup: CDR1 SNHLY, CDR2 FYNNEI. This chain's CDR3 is CASSGTGHEAFF. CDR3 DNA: TGTGCCAGCAGCGGGACAGGTCATGAAGCTTTCTTT.

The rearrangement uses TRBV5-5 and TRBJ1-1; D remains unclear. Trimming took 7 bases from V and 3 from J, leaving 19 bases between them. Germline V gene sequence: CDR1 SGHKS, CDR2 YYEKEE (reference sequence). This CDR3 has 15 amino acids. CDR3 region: CASDLFFTRDTEAFF. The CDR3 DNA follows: TGTGCCAGCGACCTTTTTTTTACACGGGACACTGAAGCTTTCTTT.

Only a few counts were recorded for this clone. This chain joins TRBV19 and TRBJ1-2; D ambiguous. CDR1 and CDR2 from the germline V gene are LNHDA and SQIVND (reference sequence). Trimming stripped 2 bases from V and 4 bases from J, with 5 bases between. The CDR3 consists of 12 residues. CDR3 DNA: TGTGCCAGTAGTATACCTACCTATGGCTACACCTTC. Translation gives CASSIPTYGYTF.

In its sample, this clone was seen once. The CDR3 loop reads CASSQEAGLGYTF. The CDR3 nucleotides read TGTGCCAGCAGCCAAGAAGCGGGGTTAGGCTACACCTTC. The gene calls are TRBV4-2 and TRBJ1-2; unclear D gene. CDR1 LGHNA and CDR2 YNFKEQ come from the germline V gene. The CDR3 has 13 amino acids. V shed 0 bases and J shed 8 bases, with 10 bases lying between them.

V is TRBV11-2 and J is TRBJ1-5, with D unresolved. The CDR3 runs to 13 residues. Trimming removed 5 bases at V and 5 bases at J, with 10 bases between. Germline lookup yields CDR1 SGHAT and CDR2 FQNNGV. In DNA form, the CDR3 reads TGTGCCAGCAGCCCCAACAGCTATCAGCCCCAGCATTTT. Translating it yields CASSPNSYQPQHF. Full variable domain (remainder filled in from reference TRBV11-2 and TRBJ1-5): EAGVAQSPRYKIIEKRQSVAFWCNPISGHATLYWYQQILGQGPKLLIQFQNNGVVDDSQLPKDRFSAERLKGVDSTLKIQPAKLEDSAVYLCASSPNSYQPQHFGDGTRLSIL.

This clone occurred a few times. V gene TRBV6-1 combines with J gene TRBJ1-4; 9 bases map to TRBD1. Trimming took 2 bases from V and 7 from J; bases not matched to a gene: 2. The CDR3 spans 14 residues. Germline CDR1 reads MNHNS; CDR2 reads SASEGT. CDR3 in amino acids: CASSEQDRGEKLFF. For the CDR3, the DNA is TGTGCCAGCAGTGAACAGGACAGGGGTGAAAAACTGTTTTTT.